The 25 T cell receptor beta chains presented below share a single source sample, sequenced in a study of T cells in Graves' hyperthyroidism and ophthalmopathy. Template material for amplifying TCR beta CDR3 regions consisted of RNA transcripts. HTBI primers drove first-round RT-PCR of the TCR CDR3. TCRdb re-called the multiplex PCR reads with MiXCR, one entry per CDR3 protein. The table records 450,000 to 600,000 distinct CDR3 sequences, nearly 20% of them present only once. Sequenced sample: blood. The receptors shown here come from a man in his forties with Graves' ophthalmopathy.

V usage is TRBV29-1 and J usage is TRBJ2-3; no clear D gene. The CDR3 consists of 12 residues. CDR1 is SQVTM and CDR2 is ANQGSEA in the germline V gene. V was clipped by 2 bases and J by 4 bases, with 7 bases between them. CDR3 protein: CSVERVADTQYF. CDR3 coding DNA: TGCAGCGTTGAAAGAGTGGCAGATACGCAGTATTTT.

This clonotype was recorded at least ten times. The chain employs TRBV12-3 or TRBV12-4 and TRBJ1-5, with D unclear. Trimming took off 2 bases at V and 0 bases at J, with 8 bases between the two ends. The CDR3 runs to 15 residues. CDR3 in DNA: TGTGCCAGCAGTTTACTCGGTAATAGCAATCAGCCCCAGCATTTT. Translation gives CASSLLGNSNQPQHF.

V and J are TRBV9 and TRBJ1-6; D unclear. The CDR3 sequence is 16 residues long. V was clipped by 1 base and J by 0 bases, with 8 bases between them. Germline V CDR1 and CDR2: SGDLS, YYNGEE. This chain's CDR3 is CASSVRESSYNSPLHF. CDR3 nucleotide sequence: TGTGCCAGCAGCGTACGCGAGAGCTCCTATAATTCACCCCTCCACTTT. Looking up the rest from reference TRBV9 and TRBJ1-6 gives the full variable domain: DSGVTQTPKHLITATGQRVTLRCSPRSGDLSVYWYQQSLDQGLQFLIQYYNGEERAKGNILERFSAQQFPDLHSELNLSSLELGDSALYFCASSVRESSYNSPLHFGNGTRLTVT.

This clonotype showed up just a few times. The CDR3: CASSSLSQSRGARGEQYF. CDR3 sequence (DNA): TGTGCCAGCAGCTCACTCTCCCAATCCCGGGGGGCGCGTGGGGAGCAGTACTTC. The chain uses TRBV11-2 and TRBJ2-7; perhaps TRBD2 as D (7 bases). The length of the CDR3 is 18 residues. Germline V gene data show CDR1 as SGHAT and CDR2 as FQNNGV. Trimming shortened V by 4 bases and J by 7 bases, and 29 bases separated the two germline ends.

This clonotype was seen ten or more times. The chain is built from TRBV27 and TRBJ2-3; D is ambiguous. Germline V gives CDR1 MNHEY, CDR2 SMNVEV (reference sequence). Trimming stripped 0 bases from V and 3 bases from J, with 4 bases between. CDR3 length equals 13 residues. The CDR3 loop reads CASSLSLTDTQYF. The CDR3 coding sequence is TGTGCCAGCAGTTTATCGTTGACAGATACGCAGTATTTT.

V usage is TRBV19 and J usage is TRBJ2-3; TRBD1 is a possible D gene (5 bases). With 3 bases removed from V and 6 bases from J, the gap between germline ends came to 16 bases. The CDR3 has 15 residues. Germline V CDR1 and CDR2: LNHDA, SQIVND (reference sequence). CDR3 region: CASSMSGQLMDTQYF. In nucleotides, the CDR3 is TGTGCCAGTAGTATGTCAGGGCAGCTTATGGATACGCAGTATTTT.

The V and J genes are TRBV20-1 and TRBJ2-3; no reliable D call. The CDR3 spans 11 residues. Trimming took 3 bases from V and 2 from J, leaving 3 bases between them. CDR1 is DFQATT, CDR2 SNEGSKA, per germline (reference sequence). The chain's CDR3 is CSARITDTQYF. Here the CDR3 DNA reads TGCAGTGCTAGGATCACAGATACGCAGTATTTT.

This clonotype was picked up many times. This chain joins TRBV28 and TRBJ1-5, with 9 bases aligning to TRBD1. CDR1 and CDR2 (germline): MDHEN, SYDVKM. The CDR3 covers 13 residues. Trimming took 5 bases from V and 6 from J; bases not matched to a gene: 2. The CDR3 nucleotides are TGTGCCAGCAGTACAGGGGGCGGTCAGCCCCAGCATTTT. Protein sequence: CASSTGGGQPQHF.

In this sample, this clonotype turned up a few times. The chain combines TRBV7-8 with TRBJ2-1, with 9 bases lining up with TRBD2. This CDR3 is 15 amino acids long. Germline V gives CDR1 SGHVS, CDR2 FQNEAQ. After removal of 3 bases from V and 8 bases from J, the junction contained 8 bases not matched to a gene. In nucleotides, the CDR3 is TGTGCCAGCAGCTTGGGGCGGGGGGGCGTTTATGAGCAGTTCTTC. Translating it yields CASSLGRGGVYEQFF.

This chain uses TRBV3-1 with TRBJ2-6; D is perhaps TRBD1 (6 bases). This CDR3 is 16 amino acids long. Trimming took 1 base from V and 1 from J, leaving 8 bases between them. The germline V gene has CDR1 LGHDT and CDR2 YNNKEL (reference sequence). The CDR3 region is CASSQAGVSGANVLTF. In nucleotides, the CDR3 is TGTGCCAGCAGCCAAGCAGGGGTGTCTGGGGCCAACGTCCTGACTTTC.

The rearrangement joins TRBV7-9 to TRBJ2-5, with a weak D call TRBD2 (5 bases). Germline-derived CDR1 and CDR2 are SEHNR and FQNEAQ (reference sequence). The CDR3 sequence is 14 residues long. V was shortened by 10 bases and J by 6 bases, with 21 bases between the two germline ends. In nucleotides, the CDR3 is TGTGCCACCCTCGGGAAAACAGACATTAAGACCCAGTACTTC. Protein product: CATLGKTDIKTQYF.

Ten or more counts support this clonotype. The chain recombines TRBV5-1 with TRBJ1-1, with 7 bases that match TRBD1. V lost 7 bases and J lost 0; bases outside the gene matches: 6. Looked up from germline, CDR1 is SGHRS and CDR2 is YFSETQ. CDR3 length: 14 residues. This CDR3 is CASAGGQLNTEAFF. In DNA, the CDR3 is TGCGCCAGCGCGGGGGGACAGTTGAACACTGAAGCTTTCTTT.

The V and J genes are TRBV29-1 and TRBJ2-3, with D perhaps TRBD2 (5 bases). The V gene's germline CDR1 is SQVTM and CDR2 ANQGSEA. V lost 3 bases and J lost 2, with 15 bases in between. This CDR3 spans 15 amino acids. CDR3 coding DNA: TGCAGCGTTGAGTCGAGCGGCCGCGTCACAGATACGCAGTATTTT. It encodes CSVESSGRVTDTQYF.

The chain combines TRBV12-3 or TRBV12-4 with TRBJ1-2; tentative D call: TRBD1 (6 bases). CDR3 size: 13 residues. V lost 6 bases to trimming and J lost 4 bases, with 12 bases between them. CDR3 loop: CASSWDTPYGYTF. CDR3 in DNA: TGTGCCAGCAGCTGGGACACACCCTATGGCTACACCTTC.

The chain carries TRBV2 and TRBJ2-5; D may be TRBD2 (6 bases). The ends were cut back, 6 bases at V and 10 bases at J, with 18 bases in the middle. The CDR3 has 13 residues. CDR1 SNHLY and CDR2 FYNNEI come from the germline V gene. The CDR3 loop reads CASRRTDGLHQYF. The CDR3 region has the DNA TGTGCCAGCAGGAGAACCGACGGACTACACCAGTACTTC.

This clonotype has only a few counts. The V call is TRBV19, the J call TRBJ1-1; D gene ambiguous. V was pared by 0 bases and J by 0 bases, with 14 bases between. CDR3 length: 17 amino acids. Germline V gives CDR1 LNHDA, CDR2 SQIVND (reference sequence). CDR3 loop: CASSIDWASAMNTEAFF. CDR3 bases: TGTGCCAGTAGTATAGATTGGGCCAGCGCGATGAACACTGAAGCTTTCTTT. Full variable domain (rest looked up from reference TRBV19 and TRBJ1-1): DGGITQSPKYLFRKEGQNVTLSCEQNLNHDAMYWYRQDPGQGLRLIYYSQIVNDFQKGDIAEGYSVSREKKESFPLTVTSAQKNPTAFYLCASSIDWASAMNTEAFFGQGTRLTVV.

This clonotype was seen many times. V and J are TRBV28 and TRBJ2-7; TRBD1 matches 8 bases. V was pared by 5 bases and J by 2 bases, with 11 bases of the junction left unmatched. CDR1 is MDHEN and CDR2 is SYDVKM in the germline V gene. The CDR3 has 16 amino acids. The CDR3 spells CASSHYPGQATYEQYF. The CDR3 DNA follows: TGTGCCAGCAGTCATTATCCGGGACAGGCCACCTACGAGCAGTACTTC. Full variable domain (outside the CDR3, taken from reference TRBV28 and TRBJ2-7): DVKVTQSSRYLVKRTGEKVFLECVQDMDHENMFWYRQDPGLGLRLIYFSYDVKMKEKGDIPEGYSVSREKKERFSLILESASTNQTSMYLCASSHYPGQATYEQYFGPGTRLTVT.

This clonotype came up a few times. The chain combines TRBV5-1 with TRBJ1-1; the D is unclear. The CDR3 covers 14 residues. With 4 bases removed from V and 2 bases from J, the gap between germline ends came to 12 bases. From germline, CDR1 is SGHRS and CDR2 YFSETQ. CDR3 amino acids: CASSLRDLNTEAFF. The CDR3 DNA is TGCGCCAGCAGCCTCCGGGATTTAAACACTGAAGCTTTCTTT.

This clonotype showed up just a few times. The chain carries TRBV7-9 and TRBJ2-1; 9 bases are shared with TRBD1. V gave up 2 bases and J gave up 8 bases; unmatched junction bases: 7. The germline V gene has CDR1 SEHNR and CDR2 FQNEAQ (reference sequence). This CDR3 spans 15 amino acids. Here the CDR3 DNA reads TGTGCCAGCAGCTTAAGTGACAGGGGGTCGTATGAGCAGTTCTTC. Encoded protein: CASSLSDRGSYEQFF. The variable domain in full, completed from reference TRBV7-9 and TRBJ2-1, reads DTGVSQNPRHKITKRGQNVTFRCDPISEHNRLYWYRQTLGQGPEFLTYFQNEAQLEKSRLLSDRFSAERPKGSFSTLEIQRTEQGDSAMYLCASSLSDRGSYEQFFGPGTRLTVL.

This clonotype was seen only a few times. The chain employs TRBV5-1 and TRBJ1-6; D is uncertain. Germline V gene lookup returns CDR1 SGHRS and CDR2 YFSETQ. The CDR3 is made up of 13 amino acids. Trimming pared 5 bases from V and 5 bases from J, leaving 8 bases between. This chain's CDR3 is CASRDQDNSPLHF. The CDR3 bases are TGCGCCAGCAGGGACCAGGATAATTCACCCCTCCACTTT.

The rearrangement uses TRBV29-1 and TRBJ1-3; no definite D call. V dropped 4 bases and J dropped 2 bases, with 6 bases sitting between them. The CDR3 is 12 residues long. Germline values: CDR1 SQVTM, CDR2 ANQGSEA. The CDR3 nucleotides read TGCAGCGTTGTTAGCCCTGGAAACACCATATATTTT. Its translation: CSVVSPGNTIYF.

CDR3 region: CASSQTTAANTDTQYF. In DNA, the CDR3 is TGTGCCAGCAGCCAAACCACAGCGGCGAACACAGATACGCAGTATTTT. V usage is TRBV4-2 and J usage is TRBJ2-3; tentative D call: TRBD2 (5 bases). The germline V gene encodes CDR1 LGHNA and CDR2 YNFKEQ. V was clipped by 2 bases and J by 2 bases, with 14 bases between them. The length of the CDR3 is 16 residues.

This clonotype has ten or more counts. V and J are TRBV2 and TRBJ2-3; a weak D match, TRBD1 (5 bases). This CDR3 comprises 15 residues. Germline V gene sequence: CDR1 SNHLY, CDR2 FYNNEI. Between the trimmed V and J ends, which lost 6 bases and 4 bases, there was a span of 17 bases. The CDR3 nucleotides are TGTGCCAGCAGCAGGAAGCAGGGTGTGGCAGATACGCAGTATTTT. Its translation: CASSRKQGVADTQYF. Full variable domain (rest looked up from reference TRBV2 and TRBJ2-3): EPEVTQTPSHQVTQMGQEVILRCVPISNHLYFYWYRQILGQKVEFLVSFYNNEISEKSEIFDDQFSVERPDGSNFTLKIRSTKLEDSAMYFCASSRKQGVADTQYFGPGTRLTVL.

The V gene is TRBV2, the J gene TRBJ1-6; possibly TRBD1 for D (6 bases). The CDR3 runs to 17 residues. Trimming left V 4 bases short and J 2 bases short, with 15 bases between. The germline gives CDR1 SNHLY, CDR2 FYNNEI. In nucleotides, the CDR3 is TGTGCCAGCAGTGCAATCCTCCGGGACACCTATAATTCACCCCTCCACTTT. As protein: CASSAILRDTYNSPLHF.

The table lists this clonotype with many counts. CDR3 sequence reads: CASSWTGNQPQHF. CDR3 DNA sequence: TGTGCCAGCAGTTGGACAGGAAATCAGCCCCAGCATTTT. The rearrangement uses TRBV6-2 or TRBV6-3 and TRBJ1-5; 7 bases match TRBD1. With V trimmed by 4 bases and J by 4 bases, 1 base remained unmatched. This CDR3 region has 13 residues. Germline V gene data show CDR1 as MNHEY and CDR2 as SVGEGT.